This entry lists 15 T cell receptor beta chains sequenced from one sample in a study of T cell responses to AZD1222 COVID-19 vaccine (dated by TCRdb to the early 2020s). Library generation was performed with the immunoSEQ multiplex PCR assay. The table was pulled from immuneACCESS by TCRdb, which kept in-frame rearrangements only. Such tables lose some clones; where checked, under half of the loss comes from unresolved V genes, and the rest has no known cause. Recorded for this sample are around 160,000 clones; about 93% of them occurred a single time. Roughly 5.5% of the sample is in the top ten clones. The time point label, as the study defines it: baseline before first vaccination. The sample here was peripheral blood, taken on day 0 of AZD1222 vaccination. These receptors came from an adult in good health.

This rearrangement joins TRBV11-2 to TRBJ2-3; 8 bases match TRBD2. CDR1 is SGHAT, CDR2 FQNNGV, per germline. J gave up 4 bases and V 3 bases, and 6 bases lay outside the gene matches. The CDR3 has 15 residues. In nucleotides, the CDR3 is TGTGCCAGCAGCTTTTCTAGCGGGTACCCAGATACGCAGTATTTT. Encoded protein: CASSFSSGYPDTQYF.

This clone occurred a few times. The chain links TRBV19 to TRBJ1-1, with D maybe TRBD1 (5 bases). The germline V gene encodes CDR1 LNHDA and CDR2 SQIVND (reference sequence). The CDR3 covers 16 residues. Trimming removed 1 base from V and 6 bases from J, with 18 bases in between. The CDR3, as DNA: TGTGCCAGTAGTATAGGGCCAGGGCGTGATAACGCTGAAGCTTTCTTT. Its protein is CASSIGPGRDNAEAFF.

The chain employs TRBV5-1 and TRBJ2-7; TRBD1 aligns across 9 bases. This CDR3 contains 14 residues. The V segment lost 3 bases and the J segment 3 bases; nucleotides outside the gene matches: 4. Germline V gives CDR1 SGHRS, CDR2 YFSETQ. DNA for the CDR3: TGCGCCAGCAGCTCCTGGACAGGGGACTACGAGCAGTACTTC. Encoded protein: CASSSWTGDYEQYF.

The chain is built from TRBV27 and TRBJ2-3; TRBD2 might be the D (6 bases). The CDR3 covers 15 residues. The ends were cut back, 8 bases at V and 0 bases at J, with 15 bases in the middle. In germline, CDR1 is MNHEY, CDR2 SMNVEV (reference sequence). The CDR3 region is CASGRGTSSTDTQYF. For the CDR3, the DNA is TGTGCCAGCGGTCGGGGGACGTCTAGCACAGATACGCAGTATTTT.

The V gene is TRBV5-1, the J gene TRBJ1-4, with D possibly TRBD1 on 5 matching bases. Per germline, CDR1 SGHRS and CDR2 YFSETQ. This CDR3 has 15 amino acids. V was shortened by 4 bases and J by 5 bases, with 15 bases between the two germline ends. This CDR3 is CASSPGTVGNEKLFF. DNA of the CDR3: TGCGCCAGCAGCCCGGGGACGGTGGGGAATGAAAAACTGTTTTTT.

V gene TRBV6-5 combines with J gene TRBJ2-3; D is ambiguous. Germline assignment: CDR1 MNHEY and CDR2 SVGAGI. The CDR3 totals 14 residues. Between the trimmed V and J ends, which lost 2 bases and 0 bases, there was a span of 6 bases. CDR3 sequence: CASSYRESTDTQYF. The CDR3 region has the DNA TGTGCCAGCAGTTACAGGGAAAGCACAGATACGCAGTATTTT.

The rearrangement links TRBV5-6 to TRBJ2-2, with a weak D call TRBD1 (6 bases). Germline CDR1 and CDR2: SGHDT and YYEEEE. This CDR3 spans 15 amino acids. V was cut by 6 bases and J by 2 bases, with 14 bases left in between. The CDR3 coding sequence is TGTGCCAGCACCACAGGGACCCTAAACACCGGGGAGCTGTTTTTT. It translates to CASTTGTLNTGELFF.

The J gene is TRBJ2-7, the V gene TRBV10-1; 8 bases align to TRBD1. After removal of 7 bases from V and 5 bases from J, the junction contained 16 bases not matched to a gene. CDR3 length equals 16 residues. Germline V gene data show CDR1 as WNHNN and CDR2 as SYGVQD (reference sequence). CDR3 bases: TGCGCCAGCATACTTCCCCCGGGACAGGAGACCCACGAGCAGTACTTC. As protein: CASILPPGQETHEQYF.

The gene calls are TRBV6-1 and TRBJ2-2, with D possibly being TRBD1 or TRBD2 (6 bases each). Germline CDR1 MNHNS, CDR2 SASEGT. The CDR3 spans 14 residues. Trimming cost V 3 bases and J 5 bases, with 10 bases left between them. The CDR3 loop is CASSDRGGTGELFF. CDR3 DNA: TGTGCCAGCAGTGACAGGGGAGGAACCGGGGAGCTGTTTTTT.

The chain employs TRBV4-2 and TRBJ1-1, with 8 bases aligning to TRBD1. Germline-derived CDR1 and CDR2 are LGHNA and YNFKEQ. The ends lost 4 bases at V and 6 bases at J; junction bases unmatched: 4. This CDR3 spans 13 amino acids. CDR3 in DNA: TGTGCCAGCAGCCCCGACAGGGGCCCTGAAGCTTTCTTT. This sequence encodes CASSPDRGPEAFF.

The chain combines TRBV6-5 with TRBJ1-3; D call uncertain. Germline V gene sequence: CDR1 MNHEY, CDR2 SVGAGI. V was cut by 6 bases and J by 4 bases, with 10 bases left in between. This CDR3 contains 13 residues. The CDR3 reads CASRSHGGNTIYF. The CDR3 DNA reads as TGTGCCAGCAGGAGCCACGGGGGAAACACCATATATTTT.

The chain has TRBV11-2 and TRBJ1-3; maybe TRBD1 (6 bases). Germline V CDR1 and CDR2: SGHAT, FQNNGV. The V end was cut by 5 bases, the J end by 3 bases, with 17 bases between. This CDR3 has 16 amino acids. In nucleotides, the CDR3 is TGTGCCAGCAGCCTACGGGGTGAGGGGGTTGGAAACACCATATATTTT. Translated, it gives CASSLRGEGVGNTIYF.

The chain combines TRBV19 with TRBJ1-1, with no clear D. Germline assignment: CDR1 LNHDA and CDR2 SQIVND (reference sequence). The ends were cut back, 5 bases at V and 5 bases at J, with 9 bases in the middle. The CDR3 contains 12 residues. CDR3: CASSDRMTEAFF. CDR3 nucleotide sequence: TGTGCCAGTAGTGATAGAATGACTGAAGCTTTCTTT. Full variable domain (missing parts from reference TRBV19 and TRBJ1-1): DGGITQSPKYLFRKEGQNVTLSCEQNLNHDAMYWYRQDPGQGLRLIYYSQIVNDFQKGDIAEGYSVSREKKESFPLTVTSAQKNPTAFYLCASSDRMTEAFFGQGTRLTVV.

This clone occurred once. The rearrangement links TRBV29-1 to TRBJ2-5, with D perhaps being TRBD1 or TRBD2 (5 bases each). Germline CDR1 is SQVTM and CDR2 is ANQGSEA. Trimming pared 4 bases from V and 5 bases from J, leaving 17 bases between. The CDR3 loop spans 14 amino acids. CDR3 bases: TGCAGCGTTGGGGACCCTAGCACGTGGGAGACCCAGTACTTC. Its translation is CSVGDPSTWETQYF.

CDR3 nucleotide sequence: TGTGCCAGCAGTGAAGGGGGTATGGGACAGGCCACTGAAGCTTTCTTT. Translating it yields CASSEGGMGQATEAFF. The chain is built from TRBV6-1 and TRBJ1-1; 8 bases agree with TRBD1. V lost 1 base and J lost 4; bases outside the gene matches: 8. Germline V gene data show CDR1 as MNHNS and CDR2 as SASEGT. The CDR3 has 16 residues.